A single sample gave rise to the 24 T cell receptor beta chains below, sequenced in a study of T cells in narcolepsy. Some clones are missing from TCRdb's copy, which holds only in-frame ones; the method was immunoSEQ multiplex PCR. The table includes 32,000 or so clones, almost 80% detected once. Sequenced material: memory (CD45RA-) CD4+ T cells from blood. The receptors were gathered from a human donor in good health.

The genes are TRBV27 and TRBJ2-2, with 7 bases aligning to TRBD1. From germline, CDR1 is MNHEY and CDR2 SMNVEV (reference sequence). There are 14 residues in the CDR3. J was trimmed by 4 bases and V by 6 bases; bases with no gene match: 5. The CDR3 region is CASRPGQSTGELFF. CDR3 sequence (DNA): TGTGCCAGCAGACCGGGACAGAGCACCGGGGAGCTGTTTTTT.

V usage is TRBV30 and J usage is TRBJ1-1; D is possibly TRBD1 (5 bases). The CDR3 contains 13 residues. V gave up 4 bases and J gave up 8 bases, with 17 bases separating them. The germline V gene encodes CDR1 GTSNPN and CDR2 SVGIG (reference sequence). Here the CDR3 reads CAWIFKGTFEAFF. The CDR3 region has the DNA TGTGCCTGGATTTTTAAGGGGACTTTCGAAGCTTTCTTT.

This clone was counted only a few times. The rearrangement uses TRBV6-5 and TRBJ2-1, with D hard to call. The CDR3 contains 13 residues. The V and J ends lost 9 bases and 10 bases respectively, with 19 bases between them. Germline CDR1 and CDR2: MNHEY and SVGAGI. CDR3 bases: TGTGCCAGTGTGGACGCGGTCGACTCGGAGCAGTTCTTC. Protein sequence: CASVDAVDSEQFF.

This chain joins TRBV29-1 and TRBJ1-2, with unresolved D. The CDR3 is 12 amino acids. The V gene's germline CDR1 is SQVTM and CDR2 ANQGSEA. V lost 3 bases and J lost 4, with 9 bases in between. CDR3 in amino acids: CSVDLGGYGYTF. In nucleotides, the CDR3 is TGCAGCGTTGATTTGGGTGGCTATGGCTACACCTTC.

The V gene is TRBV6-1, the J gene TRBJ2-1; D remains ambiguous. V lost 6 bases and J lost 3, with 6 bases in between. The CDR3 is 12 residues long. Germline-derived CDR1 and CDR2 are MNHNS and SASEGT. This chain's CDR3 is CASSSFYNEQFF. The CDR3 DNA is TGTGCCAGCAGCAGCTTCTACAATGAGCAGTTCTTC.

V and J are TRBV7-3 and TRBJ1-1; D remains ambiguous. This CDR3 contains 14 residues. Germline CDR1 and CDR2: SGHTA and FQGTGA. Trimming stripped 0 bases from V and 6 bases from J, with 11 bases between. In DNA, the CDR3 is TGTGCCAGCAGCTTAACCCCACAACGGGCTGAAGCTTTCTTT. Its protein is CASSLTPQRAEAFF.

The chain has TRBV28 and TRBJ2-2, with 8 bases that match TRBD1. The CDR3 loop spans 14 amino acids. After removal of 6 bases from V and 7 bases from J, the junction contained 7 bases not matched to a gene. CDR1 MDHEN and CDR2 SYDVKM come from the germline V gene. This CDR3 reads CASSPGGAIGELFF. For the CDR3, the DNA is TGTGCCAGCAGCCCAGGGGGCGCGATCGGGGAGCTGTTTTTT. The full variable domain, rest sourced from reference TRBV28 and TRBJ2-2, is DVKVTQSSRYLVKRTGEKVFLECVQDMDHENMFWYRQDPGLGLRLIYFSYDVKMKEKGDIPEGYSVSREKKERFSLILESASTNQTSMYLCASSPGGAIGELFFGEGSRLTVL.

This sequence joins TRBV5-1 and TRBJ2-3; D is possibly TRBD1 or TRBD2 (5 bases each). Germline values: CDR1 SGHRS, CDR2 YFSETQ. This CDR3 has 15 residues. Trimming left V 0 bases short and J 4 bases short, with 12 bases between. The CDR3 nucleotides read TGCGCCAGCAGCTTGGGGGGCCGGGAATCAGATACGCAGTATTTT. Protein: CASSLGGRESDTQYF.

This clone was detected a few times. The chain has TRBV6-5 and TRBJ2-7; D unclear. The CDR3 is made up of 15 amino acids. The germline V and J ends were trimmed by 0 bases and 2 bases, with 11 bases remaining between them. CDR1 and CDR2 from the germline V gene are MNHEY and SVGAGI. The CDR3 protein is CASSYSQAAPYEQYF. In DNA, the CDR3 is TGTGCCAGCAGTTACTCCCAGGCAGCGCCCTACGAGCAGTACTTC.

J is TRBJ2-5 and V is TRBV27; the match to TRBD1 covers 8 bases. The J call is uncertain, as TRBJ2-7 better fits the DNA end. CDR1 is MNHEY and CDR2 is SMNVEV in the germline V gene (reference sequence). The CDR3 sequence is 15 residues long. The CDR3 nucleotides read TGTGCCAGCAGTTTATCGGGGACAGGACCCTACGAGCAGTACTTC. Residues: CASSLSGTGPYEQYF.

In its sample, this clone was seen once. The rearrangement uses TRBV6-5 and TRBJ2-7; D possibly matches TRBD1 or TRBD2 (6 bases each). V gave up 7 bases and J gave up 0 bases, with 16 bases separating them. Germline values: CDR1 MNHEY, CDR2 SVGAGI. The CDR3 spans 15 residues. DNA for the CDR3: TGTGCCAGCAAAGAGGGGGGCCTAGGCTCCTACGAGCAGTACTTC. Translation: CASKEGGLGSYEQYF.

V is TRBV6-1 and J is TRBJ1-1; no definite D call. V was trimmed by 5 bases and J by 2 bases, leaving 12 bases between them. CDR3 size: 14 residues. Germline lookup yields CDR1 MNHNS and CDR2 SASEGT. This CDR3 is CASSSVSLNTEAFF. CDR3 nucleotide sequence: TGTGCCAGCAGTTCGGTCAGCCTAAACACTGAAGCTTTCTTT.

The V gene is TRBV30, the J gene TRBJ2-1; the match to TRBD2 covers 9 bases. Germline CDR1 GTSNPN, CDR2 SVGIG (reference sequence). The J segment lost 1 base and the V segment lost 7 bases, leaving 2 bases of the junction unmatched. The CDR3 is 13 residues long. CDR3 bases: TGTGCCTCTGCGGGGGGGTCCTACAATGAGCAGTTCTTC. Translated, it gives CASAGGSYNEQFF.

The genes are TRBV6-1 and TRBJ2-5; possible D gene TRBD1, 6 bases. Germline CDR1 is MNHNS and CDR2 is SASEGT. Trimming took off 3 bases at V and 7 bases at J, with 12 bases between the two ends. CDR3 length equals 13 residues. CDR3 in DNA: TGTGCCAGCAGTGACACAGGGTCGGCGACCCAGTACTTC. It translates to CASSDTGSATQYF.

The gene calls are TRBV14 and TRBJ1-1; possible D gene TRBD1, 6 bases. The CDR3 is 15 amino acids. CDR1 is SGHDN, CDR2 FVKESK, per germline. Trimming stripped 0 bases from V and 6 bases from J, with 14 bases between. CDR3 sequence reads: CASSQDPQGMAEAFF. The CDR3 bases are TGTGCCAGCAGCCAAGATCCCCAGGGGATGGCTGAAGCTTTCTTT.

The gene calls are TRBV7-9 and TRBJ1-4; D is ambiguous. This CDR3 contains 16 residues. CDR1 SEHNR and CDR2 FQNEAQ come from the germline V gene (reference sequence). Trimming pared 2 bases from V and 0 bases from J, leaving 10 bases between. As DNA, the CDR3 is TGTGCCAGCAGCTTAAAGAACTCTCCAACTAATGAAAAACTGTTTTTT. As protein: CASSLKNSPTNEKLFF. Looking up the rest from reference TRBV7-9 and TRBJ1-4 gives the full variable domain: DTGVSQNPRHKITKRGQNVTFRCDPISEHNRLYWYRQTLGQGPEFLTYFQNEAQLEKSRLLSDRFSAERPKGSFSTLEIQRTEQGDSAMYLCASSLKNSPTNEKLFFGSGTQLSVL.

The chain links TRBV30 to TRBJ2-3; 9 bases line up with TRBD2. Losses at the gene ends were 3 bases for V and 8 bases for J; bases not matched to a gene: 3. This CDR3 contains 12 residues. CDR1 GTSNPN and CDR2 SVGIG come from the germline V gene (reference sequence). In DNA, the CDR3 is TGTGCCTGGAGGCGGGAGGGCGGTACGCAGTATTTT. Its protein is CAWRREGGTQYF.

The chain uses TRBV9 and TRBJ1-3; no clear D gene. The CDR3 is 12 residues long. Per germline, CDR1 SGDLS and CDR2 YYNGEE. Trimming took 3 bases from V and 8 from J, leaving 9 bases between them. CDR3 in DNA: TGTGCCAGCAGCGCATTGGCGGACACCATATATTTT. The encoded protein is CASSALADTIYF.

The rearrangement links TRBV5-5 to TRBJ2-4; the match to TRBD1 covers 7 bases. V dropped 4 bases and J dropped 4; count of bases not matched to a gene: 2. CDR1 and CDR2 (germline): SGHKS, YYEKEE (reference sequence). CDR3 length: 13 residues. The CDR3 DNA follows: TGTGCCAGCAGCGGGACAGATAAAAACATTCAGTACTTC. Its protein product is CASSGTDKNIQYF.

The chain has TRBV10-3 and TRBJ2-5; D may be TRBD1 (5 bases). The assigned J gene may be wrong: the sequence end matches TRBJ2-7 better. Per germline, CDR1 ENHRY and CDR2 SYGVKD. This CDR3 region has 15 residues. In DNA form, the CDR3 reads TGTGCCATCAGTGACAGGGCAACGAGCTCCTACGAGCAGTACTTC. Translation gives CAISDRATSSYEQYF.

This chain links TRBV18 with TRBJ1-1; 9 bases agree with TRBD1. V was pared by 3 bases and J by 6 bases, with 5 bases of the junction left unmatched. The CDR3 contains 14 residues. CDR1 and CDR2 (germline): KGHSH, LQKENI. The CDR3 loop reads CASSPTTGGAEAFF. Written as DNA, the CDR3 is TGTGCCAGCTCACCGACGACAGGGGGGGCTGAAGCTTTCTTT.

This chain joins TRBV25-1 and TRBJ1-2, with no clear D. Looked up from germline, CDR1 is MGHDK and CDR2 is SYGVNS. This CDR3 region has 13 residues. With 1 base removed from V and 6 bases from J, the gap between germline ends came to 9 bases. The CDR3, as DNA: TGTGCCAGCAGTGAATTCGCTGGAGATGGCTACACCTTC. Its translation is CASSEFAGDGYTF.

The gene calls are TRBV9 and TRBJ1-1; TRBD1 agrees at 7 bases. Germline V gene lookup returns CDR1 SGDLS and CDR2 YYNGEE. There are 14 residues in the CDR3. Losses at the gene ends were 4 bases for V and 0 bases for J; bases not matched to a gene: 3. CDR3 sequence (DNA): TGTGCCAGCAGCCCAGGACAGGTGAACACTGAAGCTTTCTTT. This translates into CASSPGQVNTEAFF.

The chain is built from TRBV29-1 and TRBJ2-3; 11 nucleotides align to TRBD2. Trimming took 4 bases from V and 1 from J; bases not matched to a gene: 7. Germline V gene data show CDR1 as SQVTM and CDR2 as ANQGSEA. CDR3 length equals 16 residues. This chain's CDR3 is CSVGTSGSRRTDTQYF. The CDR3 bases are TGCAGCGTTGGAACTAGCGGGAGTAGGCGCACAGATACGCAGTATTTT.